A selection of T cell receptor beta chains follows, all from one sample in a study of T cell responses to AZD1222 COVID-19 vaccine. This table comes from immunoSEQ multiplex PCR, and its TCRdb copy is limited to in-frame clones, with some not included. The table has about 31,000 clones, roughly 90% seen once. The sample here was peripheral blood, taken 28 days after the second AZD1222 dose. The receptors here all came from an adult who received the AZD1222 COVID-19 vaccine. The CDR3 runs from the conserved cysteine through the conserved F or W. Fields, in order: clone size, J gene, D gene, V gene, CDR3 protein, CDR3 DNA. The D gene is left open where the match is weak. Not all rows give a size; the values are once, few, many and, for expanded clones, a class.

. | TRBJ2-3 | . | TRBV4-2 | CASSQNRDTDTQYF | TGTGCCAGCAGCCAAAACCGGGACACAGATACGCAGTATTTT
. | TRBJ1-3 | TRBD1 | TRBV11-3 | CASSPGQSSGNTIYF | TGTGCCAGCAGTCCGGGACAGAGCTCTGGAAACACCATATATTTT
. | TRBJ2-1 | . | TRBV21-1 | CASSKAETGGFYNEQFF | TGTGCCAGCAGCAAAGCAGAGACAGGGGGTTTCTACAATGAGCAGTTCTTC
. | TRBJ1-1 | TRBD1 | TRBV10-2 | CASSDRGRTEAFF | TGCGCCAGCAGTGACAGGGGGCGAACTGAAGCTTTCTTT
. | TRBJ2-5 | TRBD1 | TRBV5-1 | CASSNGTVGETQYF | TGCGCCAGCAGCAACGGGACAGTGGGAGAGACCCAGTACTTC
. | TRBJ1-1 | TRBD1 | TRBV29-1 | CSVEVRDRGRRNTEAFF | TGCAGCGTTGAAGTACGTGACAGGGGGCGCAGGAACACTGAAGCTTTCTTT
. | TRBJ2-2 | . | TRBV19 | CATSVGGALNTGELFF | TGTGCCACTTCAGTGGGGGGGGCTTTGAACACCGGGGAGCTGTTTTTT
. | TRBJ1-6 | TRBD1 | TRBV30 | CACKGIGGTGINSPLHF | TGTGCCTGCAAGGGTATCGGCGGGACAGGGATAAATTCACCCCTCCACTTT
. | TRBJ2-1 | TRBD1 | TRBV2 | CASTRGQGSYNEQFF | TGTGCCAGCACTAGGGGGCAAGGGTCCTACAATGAGCAGTTCTTC
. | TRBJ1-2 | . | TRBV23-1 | CASSQSLRTPHGYTF | TGCGCCAGCAGTCAATCTCTGAGGACACCTCATGGCTACACCTTC
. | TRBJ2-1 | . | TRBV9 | CASSVGINSYNEQFF | TGTGCCAGCAGCGTAGGGATCAACTCCTACAATGAGCAGTTCTTC
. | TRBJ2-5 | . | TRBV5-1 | CASSRPGVQETQYF | TGCGCCAGCAGCAGACCGGGAGTCCAAGAGACCCAGTACTTC
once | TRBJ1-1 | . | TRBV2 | CASSRGGASVRTEAFF | TGTGCCAGCAGCCGTGGGGGGGCCTCCGTAAGGACTGAAGCTTTCTTT
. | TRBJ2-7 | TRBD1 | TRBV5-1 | CASSPQVGDRGTYEQYF | TGCGCCAGCAGCCCCCAAGTTGGGGACAGGGGCACCTACGAGCAGTACTTC
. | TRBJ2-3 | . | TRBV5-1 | CASRTGGRITSTDTQYF | TGCGCCAGCAGGACTGGAGGCCGCATTACTAGCACAGATACGCAGTATTTT
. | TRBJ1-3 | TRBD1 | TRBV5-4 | CASSLGGQGGNTIYF | TGTGCCAGCAGCTTGGGAGGACAGGGTGGAAACACCATATATTTT
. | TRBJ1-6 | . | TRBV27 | CASSPGTLHNSPLHF | TGTGCCAGCAGTCCCGGGACACTTCATAATTCACCCCTCCACTTT
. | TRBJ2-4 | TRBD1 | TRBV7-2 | CASCRDRGTNIQYF | TGTGCCAGCTGCCGGGACAGGGGAACGAACATTCAGTACTTC
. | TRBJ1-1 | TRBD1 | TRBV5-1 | CASSAGQGATEAFF | TGCGCCAGCAGCGCGGGACAGGGGGCCACTGAAGCTTTCTTT
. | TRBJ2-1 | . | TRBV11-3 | CASSLSKGFLEQFF | TGTGCCAGCAGCCTTAGCAAAGGGTTCTTAGAGCAGTTCTTC
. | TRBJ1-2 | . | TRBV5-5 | CASSLGQKGYTF | TGTGCCAGCAGCTTGGGACAGAAAGGCTACACCTTC
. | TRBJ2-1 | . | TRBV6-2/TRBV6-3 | CASSYPPQMGYNEQFF | TGTGCCAGCAGTTACCCACCCCAAATGGGATACAATGAGCAGTTCTTC
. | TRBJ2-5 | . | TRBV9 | CASSFRQIPGETQYF | TGTGCCAGCAGCTTCCGACAAATTCCGGGCGAGACCCAGTACTTC
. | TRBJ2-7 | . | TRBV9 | CASSVGGANYEQYF | TGTGCCAGCAGCGTAGGGGGGGCAAACTACGAGCAGTACTTC
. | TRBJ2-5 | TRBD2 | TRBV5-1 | CASSQGLAGVETQYF | TGCGCCAGCAGCCAGGGACTAGCGGGGGTAGAGACCCAGTACTTC
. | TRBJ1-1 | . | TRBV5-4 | CASSLGSPIGTEAFF | TGTGCCAGCAGCTTGGGCTCCCCTATAGGCACTGAAGCTTTCTTT
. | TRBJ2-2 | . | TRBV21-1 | CASEGAKNTGELFF | TGTGCCAGCGAGGGGGCGAAGAACACCGGGGAGCTGTTTTTT
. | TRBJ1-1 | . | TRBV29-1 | CSVPTNTEAFF | TGCAGCGTCCCTACGAACACTGAAGCTTTCTTT
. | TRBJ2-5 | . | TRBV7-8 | CASSLRDYQETQYF | TGTGCCAGCAGCTTAAGGGACTACCAAGAGACCCAGTACTTC
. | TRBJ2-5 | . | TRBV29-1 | CSFQKNAETQYF | TGCAGCTTCCAGAAGAACGCGGAGACCCAGTACTTC
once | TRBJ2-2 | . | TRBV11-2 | CASSLSGILTGELFF | TGTGCCAGCAGCTTATCTGGGATCCTCACCGGGGAGCTGTTTTTT
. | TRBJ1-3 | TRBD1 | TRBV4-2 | CASSQDDEGAAGNTIYF | TGTGCCAGCAGCCAAGATGATGAGGGGGCGGCAGGAAACACCATATATTTT
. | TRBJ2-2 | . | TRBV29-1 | CSVGGYTGELFF | TGCAGCGTTGGGGGGTACACCGGGGAGCTGTTTTTT
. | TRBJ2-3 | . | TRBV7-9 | CASSLAPAPDTQYF | TGTGCCAGCAGCTTAGCGCCAGCACCAGATACGCAGTATTTT
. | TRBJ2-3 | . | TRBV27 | CASSLGPSPQYF | TGTGCCAGCAGTTTAGGCCCAAGCCCGCAGTATTTT
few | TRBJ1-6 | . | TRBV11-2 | CASSSRGNNSPLHF | TGTGCCAGCAGCTCCCGGGGCAATAATTCACCCCTCCACTTT
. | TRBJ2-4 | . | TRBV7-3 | CASSPQGNIQYF | TGTGCCAGCAGCCCCCAGGGAAACATTCAGTACTTC
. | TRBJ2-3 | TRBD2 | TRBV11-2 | CASSLARGGGSTDTQYF | TGTGCCAGCAGCTTAGCGCGGGGGGGAGGGAGCACAGATACGCAGTATTTT
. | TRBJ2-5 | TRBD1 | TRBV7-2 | CASSLAPGTGRETQYF | TGTGCCAGCAGCTTAGCCCCCGGGACAGGGAGAGAGACCCAGTACTTC
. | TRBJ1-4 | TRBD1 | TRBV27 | CASSLSTGSNEKLFF | TGTGCCAGCAGTTTATCGACAGGGAGTAATGAAAAACTGTTTTTT
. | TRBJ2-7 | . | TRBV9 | CASSHLPGSSYEQYF | TGTGCCAGCAGCCACTTGCCGGGTAGCTCCTACGAGCAGTACTTC
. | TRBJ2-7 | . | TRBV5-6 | CASSPGGWGTGGQYF | TGTGCCAGCAGCCCAGGGGGGTGGGGAACCGGTGGGCAGTACTTC
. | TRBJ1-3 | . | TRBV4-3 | CASSQDLRGNTIYF | TGCGCCAGCAGCCAAGATCTCCGTGGAAACACCATATATTTT
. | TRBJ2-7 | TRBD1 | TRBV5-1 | CASSMLQGLSSYEQYF | TGCGCCAGCAGCATGTTACAGGGGTTAAGCTCCTACGAGCAGTACTTC
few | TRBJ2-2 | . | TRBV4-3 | CASSPATGRGNTGELFF | TGCGCCAGCAGCCCAGCGACGGGCAGGGGGAACACCGGGGAGCTGTTTTTT